This T cell receptor (beta chain) was documented in a study of blood T cell repertoires in COVID-19. This CDR3 spans 12 amino acids. The germline V gene encodes CDR1 MDHEN and CDR2 SYDVKM. V gave up 6 bases and J gave up 1 base, with 4 bases separating them. Seattle cases were enrolled at active infection and followed longitudinally. Here immunoSEQ multiplex PCR was the method, and the copy in TCRdb shows in-frame clones only, minus some. Among 300,000 to 450,000 clones, 89% were seen once, and the ten largest hold 3%. The TCR was taken from a young woman with COVID-19, enrolled during active disease. Material for sequencing was peripheral blood. V usage is TRBV28 and J usage is TRBJ1-5; no clear D gene. The CDR3: CASRESNQPQHF. In DNA form, the CDR3 reads TGTGCCAGCAGGGAGAGCAATCAGCCCCAGCATTTT.